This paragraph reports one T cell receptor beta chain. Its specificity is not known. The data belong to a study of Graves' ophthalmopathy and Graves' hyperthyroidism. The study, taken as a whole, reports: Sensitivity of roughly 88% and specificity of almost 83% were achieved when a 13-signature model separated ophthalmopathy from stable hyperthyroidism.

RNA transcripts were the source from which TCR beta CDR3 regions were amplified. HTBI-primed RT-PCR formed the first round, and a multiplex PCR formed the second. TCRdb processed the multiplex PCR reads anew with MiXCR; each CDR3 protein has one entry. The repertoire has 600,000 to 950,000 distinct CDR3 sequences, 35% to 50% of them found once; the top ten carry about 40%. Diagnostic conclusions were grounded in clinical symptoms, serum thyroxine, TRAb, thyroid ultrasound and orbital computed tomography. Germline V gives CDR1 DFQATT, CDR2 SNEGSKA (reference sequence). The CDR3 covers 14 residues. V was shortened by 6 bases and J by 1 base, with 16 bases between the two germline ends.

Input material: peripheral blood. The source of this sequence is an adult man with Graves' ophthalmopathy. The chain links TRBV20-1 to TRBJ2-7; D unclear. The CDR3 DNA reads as TGCAGTGCCAGTGCTCCATGGAAGTCCTACGAGCAGTACTTC. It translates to CSASAPWKSYEQYF.